This record concerns one TCR beta chain sequence. There are 13 residues in the CDR3. Looked up from germline, CDR1 is SGHAT and CDR2 is FQNNGV. V lost 1 base and J 5 bases, leaving 8 bases between the germline ends. This sample is drawn from a study of blood T cell repertoires in COVID-19. Study-level background: Some COVID-19 samples were acute and others convalescent; all came from the United States, Italy and Spain. The analysed material was cDNA or gDNA that came from T cells, B-cell-depleted T cells, or PBMCs.

In the study's own analysis: Reference gene primer amplification in the assay estimated nucleated cell counts. The protocol was immunoSEQ multiplex PCR, while the TCRdb copy is restricted to in-frame clones and leaves out a portion. From that table come the V and J calls and clone size; the DNA was used to work out D and trimming. This sample yields 100,000 to 150,000 clones, of which approximately 80% are seen a single time; 9.5% to 15% belongs to the top ten. What was sequenced was peripheral blood. The chain combines TRBV11-2 with TRBJ1-1; possibly TRBD1 for D (6 bases). The clonotype was recovered from a woman aged 55-75 years with acute or convalescent COVID-19. The chain's CDR3 is CASSLAGETEAFF. The CDR3 DNA reads as TGTGCCAGCAGCTTAGCAGGGGAGACTGAAGCTTTCTTT.